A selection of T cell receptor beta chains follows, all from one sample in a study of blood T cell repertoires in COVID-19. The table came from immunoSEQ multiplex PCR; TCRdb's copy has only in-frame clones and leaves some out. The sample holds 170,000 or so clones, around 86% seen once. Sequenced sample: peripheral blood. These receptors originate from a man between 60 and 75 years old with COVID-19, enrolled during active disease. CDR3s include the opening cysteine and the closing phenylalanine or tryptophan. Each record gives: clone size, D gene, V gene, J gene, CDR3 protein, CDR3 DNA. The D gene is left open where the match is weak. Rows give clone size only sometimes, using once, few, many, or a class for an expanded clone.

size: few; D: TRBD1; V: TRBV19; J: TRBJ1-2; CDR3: CASRGTVASQYGYTF; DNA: TGTGCCAGTAGGGGGACAGTGGCATCCCAATATGGCTACACCTTC
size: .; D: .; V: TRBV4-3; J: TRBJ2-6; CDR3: CASSQEQVPSSGANVLTF; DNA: TGCGCCAGCAGCCAAGAACAGGTCCCAAGCTCTGGGGCCAACGTCCTGACTTTC
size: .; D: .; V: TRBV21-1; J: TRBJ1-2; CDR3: CASSKETRKHGYTF; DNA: TGTGCCAGCAGCAAAGAGACGAGGAAGCACGGCTACACCTTC
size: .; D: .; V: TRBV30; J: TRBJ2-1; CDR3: CAWEGVNGYNEQFF; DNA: TGTGCCTGGGAGGGGGTCAACGGGTACAATGAGCAGTTCTTC
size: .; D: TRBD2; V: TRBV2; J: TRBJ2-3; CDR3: CASRTSGATRATDTQYF; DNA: TGTGCCAGCAGAACTAGCGGGGCAACTAGGGCCACAGATACGCAGTATTTT
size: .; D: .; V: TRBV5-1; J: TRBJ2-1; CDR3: CASSLGGFSYNEQFF; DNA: TGCGCCAGCAGCTTGGGGGGCTTTTCCTACAATGAGCAGTTCTTC
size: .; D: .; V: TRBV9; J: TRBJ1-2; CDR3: CASSVRGRDGYTF; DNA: TGTGCCAGCAGCGTAAGGGGGAGGGATGGCTACACCTTC
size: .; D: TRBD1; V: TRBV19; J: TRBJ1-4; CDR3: CASSIGQGLSLNEKLFF; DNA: TGTGCCAGTAGTATTGGACAGGGGCTTAGCTTAAATGAAAAACTGTTTTTT
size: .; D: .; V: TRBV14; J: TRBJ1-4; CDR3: CASSQITVGKLFF; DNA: TGTGCCAGCAGCCAGATCACAGTGGGAAAACTGTTTTTT
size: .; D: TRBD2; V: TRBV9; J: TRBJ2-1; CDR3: CASSVGVSGRSYEQFF; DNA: TGTGCCAGCAGCGTAGGAGTTAGCGGGAGGAGCTATGAGCAGTTCTTC
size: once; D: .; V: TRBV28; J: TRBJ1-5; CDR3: CASSPLRGGGNQPQHF; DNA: TGTGCCAGCAGCCCACTACGGGGTGGGGGCAATCAGCCCCAGCATTTT
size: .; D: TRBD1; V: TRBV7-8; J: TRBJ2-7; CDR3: CASSLYLGQGSYEQYF; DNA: TGTGCCAGCAGCTTATATCTCGGACAGGGTAGCTACGAGCAGTACTTC
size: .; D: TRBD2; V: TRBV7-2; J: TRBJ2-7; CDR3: CASSLLRLAGRYEQYF; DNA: TGTGCCAGCAGCTTATTGAGGCTAGCGGGAAGGTACGAGCAGTACTTC
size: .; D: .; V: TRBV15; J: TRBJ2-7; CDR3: CATSRDPMTPYEQYF; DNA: TGTGCCACCAGCAGAGATCCGATGACACCCTACGAGCAGTACTTC
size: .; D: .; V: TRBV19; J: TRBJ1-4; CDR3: CASSGSQRPDEKLFF; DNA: TGTGCCAGTAGTGGCAGCCAGCGACCCGATGAAAAACTGTTTTTT
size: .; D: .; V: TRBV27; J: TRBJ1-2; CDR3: CSSGYEYGYTF; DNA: TGTTCATCAGGATACGAATATGGCTACACCTTC
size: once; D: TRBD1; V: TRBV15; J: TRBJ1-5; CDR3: CATSGQGASNQPQHF; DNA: TGTGCCACCAGCGGACAGGGGGCCAGCAATCAGCCCCAGCATTTT
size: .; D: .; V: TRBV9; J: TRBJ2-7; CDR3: CASSALGSSYEQYF; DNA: TGTGCCAGCAGCGCTCTAGGATCCTCCTACGAGCAGTACTTC
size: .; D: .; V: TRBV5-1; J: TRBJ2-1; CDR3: CASSEGDYNEQFF; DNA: TGCGCCAGCAGTGAGGGTGATTACAATGAGCAGTTCTTC
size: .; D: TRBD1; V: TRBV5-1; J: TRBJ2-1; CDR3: CASSLVPRDRPNNEQFF; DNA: TGCGCCAGCAGCTTGGTGCCGCGGGACAGGCCCAACAATGAGCAGTTCTTC
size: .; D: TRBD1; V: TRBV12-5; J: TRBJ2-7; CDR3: CASGQGTGISYEQYF; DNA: TGTGCTAGTGGTCAAGGGACAGGGATTTCCTACGAGCAGTACTTC
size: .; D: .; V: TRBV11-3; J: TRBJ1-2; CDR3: CASSLDAGKGYTF; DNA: TGTGCCAGCAGCTTAGATGCAGGGAAGGGCTACACCTTC
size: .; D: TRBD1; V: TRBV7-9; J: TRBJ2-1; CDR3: CASRPGQGVDEQFF; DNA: TGTGCCAGCAGACCGGGACAGGGGGTAGACGAGCAGTTCTTC
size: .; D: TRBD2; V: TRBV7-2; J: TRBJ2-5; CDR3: CASSLAASGSGETQYF; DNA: TGTGCCAGCAGCTTAGCGGCTAGCGGGAGTGGTGAGACCCAGTACTTC
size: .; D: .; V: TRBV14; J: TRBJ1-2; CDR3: CASSPRGGSGYTF; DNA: TGTGCCAGCAGCCCTCGAGGAGGGAGCGGCTACACCTTC
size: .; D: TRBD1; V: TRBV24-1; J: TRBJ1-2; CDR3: CATSDSGTGLTNYGYTF; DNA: TGTGCCACCAGTGATTCCGGGACAGGGTTAACTAACTATGGCTACACCTTC
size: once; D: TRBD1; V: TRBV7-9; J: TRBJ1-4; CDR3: CASSIRGIEKLFF; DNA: TGTGCCAGCAGCATCAGGGGGATAGAAAAACTGTTTTTT
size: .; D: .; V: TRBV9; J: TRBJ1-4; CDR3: CASSVQVGSNEKLFF; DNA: TGTGCCAGCAGCGTTCAGGTTGGGTCTAATGAAAAACTGTTTTTT
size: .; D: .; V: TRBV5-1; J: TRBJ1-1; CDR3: CASSPGGPEAFF; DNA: TGCGCCAGCAGCCCGGGAGGTCCTGAAGCTTTCTTT
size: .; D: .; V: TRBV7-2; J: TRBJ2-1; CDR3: CASSLWRAKNNEQFF; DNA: TGTGCCAGCAGCCTGTGGAGGGCCAAAAACAATGAGCAGTTCTTC
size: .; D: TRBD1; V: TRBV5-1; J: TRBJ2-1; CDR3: CASSLATTGRGDEQFF; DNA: TGCGCCAGCAGCTTGGCCACGACAGGGAGAGGGGATGAGCAGTTCTTC
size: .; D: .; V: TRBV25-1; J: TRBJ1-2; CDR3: CASSKGAGAYGYTF; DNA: TGTGCCAGCAGCAAGGGCGCAGGGGCTTATGGCTACACCTTC
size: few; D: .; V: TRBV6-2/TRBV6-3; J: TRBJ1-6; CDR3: CASSYIQSNSPLHF; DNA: TGTGCCAGCAGTTACATTCAGTCCAATTCACCCCTCCACTTT
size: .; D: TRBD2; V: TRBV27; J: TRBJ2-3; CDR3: CASSSRLATDTQYF; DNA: TGTGCCAGCAGTTCGAGACTAGCTACAGATACGCAGTATTTT
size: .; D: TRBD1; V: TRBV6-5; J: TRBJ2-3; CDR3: CASSLDRGMTDTQYF; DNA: TGTGCCAGCAGTTTAGACAGGGGTATGACAGATACGCAGTATTTT
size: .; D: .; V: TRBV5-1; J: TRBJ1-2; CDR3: CASSLAASNFDYGYTF; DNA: TGCGCCAGCAGCTTGGCAGCGTCTAATTTCGATTATGGCTACACCTTC
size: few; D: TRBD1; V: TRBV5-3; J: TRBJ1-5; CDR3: CARSRLGQDENQPQHF; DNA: TGTGCCAGAAGCCGCTTGGGACAGGACGAGAATCAGCCCCAGCATTTT
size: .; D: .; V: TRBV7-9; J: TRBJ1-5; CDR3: CASSLSPDSHGNQPQHF; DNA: TGTGCCAGCAGCTTATCCCCCGACAGTCATGGCAATCAGCCCCAGCATTTT
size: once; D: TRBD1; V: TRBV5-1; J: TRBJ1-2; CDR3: CASSWGDRVYGYTF; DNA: TGCGCCAGCAGCTGGGGGGACAGGGTCTACGGCTACACCTTC